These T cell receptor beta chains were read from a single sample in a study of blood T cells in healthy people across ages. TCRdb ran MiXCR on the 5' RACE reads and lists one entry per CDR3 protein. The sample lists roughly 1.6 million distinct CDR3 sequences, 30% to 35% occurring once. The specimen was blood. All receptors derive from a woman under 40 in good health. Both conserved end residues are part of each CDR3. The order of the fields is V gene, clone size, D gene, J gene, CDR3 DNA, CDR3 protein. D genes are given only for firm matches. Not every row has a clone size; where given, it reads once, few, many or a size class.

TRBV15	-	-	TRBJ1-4	TGTGCCACCAGCAGATTCAGTGCAACTAATGAAAAACTGTTTTTT	CATSRFSATNEKLFF
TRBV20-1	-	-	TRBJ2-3	TGCAGTGCTAGAGATCCCGGGGGCCGGGGGGATGCGCAGTATTTT	CSARDPGGRGDAQYF
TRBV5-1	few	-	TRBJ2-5	TGCGCCAGCAGCTTGGACCCTCTCGGGGTGCAAGAGACCCAGTACTTC	CASSLDPLGVQETQYF
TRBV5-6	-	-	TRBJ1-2	TGTGCCAGCAGCCCGGACAGACTAGCTAACTATGGCTACACCTTC	CASSPDRLANYGYTF
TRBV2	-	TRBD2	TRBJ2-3	TGTGCCAGCAGTGAAACGGCGGGGGGGCCGACAGATACGCAGTATTTT	CASSETAGGPTDTQYF
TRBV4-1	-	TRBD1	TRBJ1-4	TGCGCCAGCAGCCAAATACAGGGGGCCGGTAATGAAAAACTGTTTTTT	CASSQIQGAGNEKLFF
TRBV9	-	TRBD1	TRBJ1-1	TGTGCCAGCAGCGCTGACAGGGCCCCGGGCACTGAAGCTTTCTTT	CASSADRAPGTEAFF
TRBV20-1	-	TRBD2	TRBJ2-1	TGCAGTGCTGCCCCGGGACTAGGACCTCAAGAGACCCAGTTCTTC	CSAAPGLGPQETQFF
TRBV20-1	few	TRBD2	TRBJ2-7	TGCAGTGGTTCTAGCGGGGGGTTCTACGAGCAGTACTTC	CSGSSGGFYEQYF
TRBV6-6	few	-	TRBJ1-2	TGTGCCAGCAACCCGAAGGGCACAGACTATGGCTACACCTTC	CASNPKGTDYGYTF